The T cell receptor beta chain described here comes from a study of cytomegalovirus exposure and HLA in healthy donors (dated by TCRdb to about 2017). A note on the overall study: According to an earlier analysis of 587 of the donors, 150 million to 200 million T cells yielded roughly 100 million unique TCR beta sequences and about 300 Gb of sequence data. An early release that covered about 600 HLA-typed donors contained approximately 300 gigabases of sequencing data and tens of millions of unique TCR sequences. The genetic ancestry cluster associated with self-reported Caucasian donors included roughly four fifths of the 350 to 500 genotyped donors. The study aimed to test whether cataloging public T cell receptors could reveal signatures of past pathogen exposure. Using immunosequencing, the study profiled T cell repertoires from about 620 subjects and related those repertoires to cytomegalovirus serostatus. In addition to the first cohort of about 650 subjects, a separate validation cohort of 130 or so different subjects was used. To predict cytomegalovirus infection status, the study combined high-throughput TCR immunosequencing, statistical association of individual TCRs with disease status, and machine learning. A later analysis re-examined previously published TCR beta repertoires from 600 to 700 donors and added high-resolution HLA genotyping to investigate patterns of TCR occurrence. Rather than drawing on any new phenotypic data, the later analysis identified candidate immune exposures from TCR beta sequences and the way those sequences occurred across donors. An earlier analysis of 587 of the donors applied high-throughput TCR beta sequencing to assess whether each TCR beta V gene segment acted as functional or pseudogenic. Donor age, sex, ethnicity and CMV serostatus were compiled alongside the repertoire data. A later genetic analysis took genome-wide SNP genotypes for about 55% of the roughly 700 donors and used that subset as a discovery cohort. All discovery cohort repertoires had been generated on a single sequencing platform. Class I and class II HLA loci were covered by the typing at four-digit resolution. The number of donors typed differed by locus, with 629-630 for A, B, C, DRB1 and DQB1, around 520 for DQA1, 600 to 610 for DPA1, and some 470 for DPB1. Because of strong linkage in the cohort, roughly 5 DR-DQ haplotypes were treated as single units for association and clustering. Among over 350 genotyped donors of the cohort, an average of approximately 250,000 unique TCR beta nucleotide sequences were sequenced per donor, about a sixth of them non-productive.

In the germline V gene (reference sequence), CDR1 corresponds to MNHEY and CDR2 to SMNVEV. Here V drops 5 bases and J drops 3 bases, and the junction holds 3 bases not matched to any gene. The CDR3, from cysteine to phenylalanine, totals 14 residues. The kept DNA is CDR3 alone, 42 bases in frame from the first base. The investigation overall reported the following: In a later analysis, TCR association rates were found to vary across HLA loci, with the most associated TCRs seen for DRB1 alleles and the fewest for HLA-C alleles. A later analysis found that HLA-associated TCR beta chains were more clonally expanded and had lower generation probabilities than equally common non-associated chains. Because HLA typing was missing for some donors at each locus, association tests included only the typed subset. According to a later genetic analysis, donors in an Asian-associated ancestry cluster had fewer N-insertions in productive TCRs than the approximately 610-donor mean. The study gave a list of 150 to 200 TCR beta chains associated with cytomegalovirus. Assigning TCR associations to individual alleles was difficult when HLA alleles, especially DR and DQ, strongly co-occurred. In vitro tests confirmed that three of the cytomegalovirus-associated TCR beta chains recognize cytomegalovirus antigens. An earlier analysis of roughly 570 of the donors showed that most TCR beta V segments appeared in productive rearrangements either about 87% or about 30% of the time, which broadly matched IMGT annotations. Most CMV-associated TCR beta chains appeared to be HLA-restricted in a later analysis, and the HLA associations seemed to be driven largely by CMV exposure. Linkage disequilibrium might explain the correlated functional status among segregating V segments, but an unknown experimental factor could not be excluded. This cohort had only TCR beta chains sequenced, and the lack of alpha or paired-chain data limited which features could be detected. The presence/absence analyses assumed that sequencing depth was roughly uniform across donors, and that assumption may not be true. At a false discovery rate of 0.05, a later analysis linked 16,951 TCR beta sequences to specific HLA alleles. The authors suggested that the approach could potentially be generalized to other disease states and immunological phenotypes. The earlier analysis of 450 to 700 of the donors excluded 15 to 20 rarely observed V segments, including chromosome 9 orphons, because counts were too low. A group of highly shared sequence variants was considered likely to be a technical artifact of the sequencing pipeline. Some IMGT-functional V segments, including TRBV6-2 and TRBV6-3, could not be told apart with the 87-base-pair reads, so those segments were excluded. A further reported finding was that TCR beta sequences accurately predicted the HLA-A and HLA-B alleles for most subjects in the first cohort. For the cohort, immune exposure information was limited to CMV serostatus. An association between a missense DCLRE1C variant and V-gene and J-gene trimming of TCR beta chains was found in a later genetic analysis and replicated in an independent cohort. The classifier was reported to diagnose cytomegalovirus status with high specificity and sensitivity in both the original cohort and the validation cohort. In a later analysis, several top co-occurrence clusters were reported to appear linked to parvovirus B19, influenza, CMV and Epstein-Barr virus. While some public TCRs were present in many individuals, most TCR sequences turned up only very rarely across donors.

Libraries were constructed by the immunoSEQ multiplex PCR assay. The multiplex PCR relied on a mix of 60 forward primers for TCR Vbeta segments and 13 reverse primers for TCR Jbeta segments. A multiplex PCR assay on genomic DNA amplified the CDR3 region of rearranged TCR beta genes. The Illumina HiSeq System was used to sequence the amplified TCR beta libraries as 87-base-pair reads. The paper's processing steps were these. A later analysis tallied around 82 million unique TCR beta chains across the 600 to 700 repertoires, and around 12 million of those chains were shared by two or more donors. Raw reads were error-corrected and collapsed into unique sequences by a nearest-neighbor algorithm in which closely related sequences were merged to remove PCR and sequencing errors. V, D and J gene segments were assigned by aligning CDR3 sequences to IMGT reference sequences. For a sequence to be retained, at least a six-nucleotide match to both a V gene segment and a J gene segment was required. A rearrangement was called productive if the CDR3 had no stop codons and remained in frame with V and J, and every other rearrangement was called non-productive. Following IMGT convention, CDR3 was defined as the stretch from the second conserved V-encoded cysteine up to the conserved J-encoded phenylalanine. The earlier analysis of some 550 of the donors excluded any sequence lacking an unambiguous match to a single V gene segment. In an earlier analysis of approximately 560 of the donors, a V segment was called functional when productive rearrangements were above 56.7%, and segregating when the standard deviation between donors exceeded 5%. A statistical classification framework was built for diagnosing cytomegalovirus status from the catalog of TCR beta chain sequences. V and J gene assignment, in a later analysis, came from comparing TCR nucleotide sequences with IMGT/GENE-DB human TR gene sequences. In a later analysis, CDR3 sequences and most-parsimonious VDJ recombination scenarios were assigned using the TCRdist pipeline. In a later analysis, each TCR beta chain was defined by its CDR3 amino acid sequence together with its V-gene family, and reads without a unique V-gene family were excluded. As a way to deal with suspected cross-contamination and a sequencing artifact, a later analysis dropped over 550 nucleotide sequences that were highly shared and had low generation probability. For each public chain, a later analysis derived a clonal expansion index from normalized ranks of inferred template counts within each repertoire. In a later analysis, generation probabilities were computed using a VDJ recombination model fitted to out-of-frame rearrangements, and the results were checked against IGoR. Hypergeometric tests were used in a later analysis to score TCR-TCR, TCR-HLA and TCR-CMV co-occurrence, with a repertoire-size bias correction applied to the TCR pairs. In a later analysis, false discovery rates were estimated by permuting HLA or CMV assignments 20 times. In a later analysis, co-occurring TCRs were grouped using DBSCAN, with TCRdist sequence similarity added in when clustering inside HLA-allele-positive subsets. Repertoires with fewer than 30,000 or more than 120,000 public chains, plus five repertoires with anomalous nucleotide sharing, were excluded from co-occurrence clustering. Held by TCRdb, this immuneACCESS table contains in-frame sequences only and omits some clones. Under half of the omission traces to an unresolved V gene where checked; the cause of the rest is unknown. Clonal size and the V and J genes are those of that table, whereas D and trimming came from the DNA. This sample has 70,000 to 85,000 clones in its table, and 62% of those were observed once. More than 3.5% of the sample goes to the ten largest clones.

Comments on this clone: This clone's antigen is unknown. No per-base quality is available; no much larger clone lies one base away.

The cohort was made up of 500 to 800 healthy bone marrow donors. At the time of sampling, all cohort members were nominally healthy, though unrecorded immune exposures were likely present. The donor was CMV seropositive and belonged to the group of more than 250 seropositive cohort members. A peripheral blood sample was collected from each donor, and TCR beta sequencing was performed on peripheral blood mononuclear cells. The Qiagen DNeasy Blood Extraction Kit was used to extract genomic DNA from the blood cell samples. The source is a male donor in good health and CMV-seropositive. The chain couples TRBV27 to TRBJ2-7; 11 bases in the middle match TRBD1. The specimen was PBMCs. The CDR3 protein: CASSIGTGGYEQYF. The nucleotide sequence reads TGTGCCAGCAGTATTGGGACAGGGGGCTACGAGCAGTACTTC.